A single sample gave rise to the 32 T cell receptor beta chains below, sequenced in a study of spatial heterogeneity in lung cancer. TCRdb recomputed calls from the 5' RACE reads with MiXCR, one row per CDR3 protein. The sample lists over 50,000 distinct CDR3 sequences; 6.3% were seen once. Time point of the sample: sample taken at primary tumor resection. This specimen consisted of PBMCs, obtained at surgery. These receptors were collected from a female donor with early-stage non-small cell lung cancer.

This clonotype was observed at least ten times. The chain recombines TRBV30 with TRBJ1-1; D is ambiguous. The CDR3 has 12 amino acids. V was trimmed by 5 bases and J by 2 bases, leaving 9 bases between them. Germline V gene data show CDR1 as GTSNPN and CDR2 as SVGIG (reference sequence). The CDR3 sequence is CAWGDTNTEAFF. The CDR3 DNA sequence: TGTGCCTGGGGCGATACTAACACTGAAGCTTTCTTT. Looking up the rest from reference TRBV30 and TRBJ1-1 gives the full variable domain: SQTIHQWPATLVQPVGSPLSLECTVEGTSNPNLYWYRQAAGRGLQLLFYSVGIGQISSEVPQNLSASRPQDRQFILSSKKLLLSDSGFYLCAWGDTNTEAFFGQGTRLTVV.

This clonotype was counted many times. The chain recombines TRBV5-1 with TRBJ1-1; 9 nucleotides line up with TRBD1. Germline assignment: CDR1 SGHRS and CDR2 YFSETQ. Unmatched junction bases numbered 2, after V lost 2 bases and J lost 3 bases. The length of the CDR3 is 14 residues. CDR3 in DNA: TGCGCCAGCAGCTTTGACAGGGGGGACACTGAAGCTTTCTTT. It codes for CASSFDRGDTEAFF.

V and J are TRBV6-2 or TRBV6-3 and TRBJ2-7; 10 nucleotides agree with TRBD1. The CDR3 sequence is 13 residues long. Trimming took 7 bases from V and 3 from J; bases not matched to a gene: 3. Germline loops: CDR1 MNHEY, CDR2 SVGEGT. CDR3 sequence reads: CASIRTGGYEQYF. Here the CDR3 DNA reads TGTGCCAGCATTCGGACAGGGGGCTACGAGCAGTACTTC.

The table lists this clonotype with many counts. This sequence joins TRBV15 and TRBJ1-1; tentatively, D is TRBD1 (5 bases). V gave up 8 bases and J gave up 1 base, with 8 bases separating them. Germline V gene lookup returns CDR1 LNHNV and CDR2 YYDKDF (reference sequence). The CDR3 covers 12 residues. CDR3 bases: TGTGCCACCCGGGGGACGAACACTGAAGCTTTCTTT. It codes for CATRGTNTEAFF.

The chain links TRBV20-1 to TRBJ2-5; 8 nucleotides agree with TRBD1. Germline V gene data show CDR1 as DFQATT and CDR2 as SNEGSKA (reference sequence). This CDR3 contains 15 residues. V shed 2 bases and J 5 bases; nucleotides not matched to a gene: 10. Here the CDR3 DNA reads TGCAGTGCTAGAAATAATCAGGGGGCTGGGGAGACCCAGTACTTC. Translated: CSARNNQGAGETQYF.

This clonotype was seen at least ten times. The J gene is TRBJ2-7, the V gene TRBV10-3; a weak D match, TRBD1 (5 bases). The CDR3 consists of 14 residues. Trimming took 7 bases from V and 4 from J, leaving 17 bases between them. Germline V gene sequence: CDR1 ENHRY, CDR2 SYGVKD. The CDR3 is CAIKEQADSYEQYF. In DNA form, the CDR3 reads TGTGCCATCAAGGAACAGGCTGATTCTTACGAGCAGTACTTC.

This clonotype was seen many times. The rearrangement uses TRBV28 and TRBJ1-5, with 12 bases matching TRBD1. Germline CDR1 reads MDHEN; CDR2 reads SYDVKM. The CDR3 extends over 16 amino acids. Germline trimming cut 6 bases from V and 6 bases from J; bases unmatched to any gene: 9. The CDR3 DNA is TGTGCCAGCAGCGGAACCGGGACAGGGGGCTTTCAGCCCCAGCATTTT. Translating it yields CASSGTGTGGFQPQHF.

This clonotype was detected only a few times. The chain carries TRBV5-1 and TRBJ1-1, with D perhaps TRBD1 (6 bases). Germline lookup yields CDR1 SGHRS and CDR2 YFSETQ. This CDR3 is 13 amino acids long. Trimming removed 3 bases at V and 5 bases at J, with 11 bases between. CDR3 loop: CASSWDTTTEAFF. The CDR3 nucleotides are TGCGCCAGCAGCTGGGACACTACGACTGAAGCTTTCTTT.

V is TRBV7-2 and J is TRBJ2-1; 9 nucleotides agree with TRBD2. Trimming cost V 0 bases and J 9 bases; bases outside gene matches: 6. CDR1 SGHTA and CDR2 FQGNSA come from the germline V gene. The CDR3 sequence is 15 residues long. The CDR3 protein is CASSLAAGGLAEQFF. CDR3 in DNA: TGTGCCAGCAGCTTAGCGGCGGGAGGGCTCGCTGAGCAGTTCTTC.

This clonotype was seen ten or more times. CDR3 DNA sequence: TGTGCCACCTCGGGACAGGGGGCGACTAATGAAAAACTGTTTTTT. This gives the protein CATSGQGATNEKLFF. The V gene is TRBV19, the J gene TRBJ1-4; 12 bases align to TRBD1. Germline V gene data show CDR1 as LNHDA and CDR2 as SQIVND (reference sequence). This CDR3 is 15 amino acids long. The V and J ends lost 10 bases and 2 bases, in that order; junction bases with no gene match: 5.

This clonotype was seen repeatedly, ten times or more. This chain joins TRBV29-1 and TRBJ2-2; tentative D call: TRBD1 (8 bases). V lost 6 bases and J lost 2, with 22 bases in between. The CDR3 is made up of 17 amino acids. The germline V gene has CDR1 SQVTM and CDR2 ANQGSEA. The CDR3 here is CSVIGGVGTGNTGELFF. CDR3 DNA: TGCAGCGTCATTGGGGGGGTTGGGACAGGCAACACCGGGGAGCTGTTTTTT.

As concerns this clonotype: A read error may be the cause here, since a much bigger clone is one base away. V gene TRBV9 combines with J gene TRBJ2-1; maybe TRBD1 (6 bases). This CDR3 has 17 amino acids. Germline-derived CDR1 and CDR2 are SGDLS and YYNGEE. DNA of the CDR3: TGTGGCAGCAGCCCCCGACCGACAGGATTCTCCTACAATGAGCAGTTCTTC. Translated: CGSSPRPTGFSYNEQFF.

This clonotype is medium-sized (0.01 to 0.1%) in the sample. CDR3 region: CASSVESSYNEQFF. The CDR3 DNA follows: TGTGCCAGCAGCGTGGAGAGCTCCTACAATGAGCAGTTCTTC. The chain carries TRBV9 and TRBJ2-1, with D uncertain. Germline loops: CDR1 SGDLS, CDR2 YYNGEE. CDR3 size: 14 residues. V was cut by 2 bases and J by 0 bases, with 6 bases left in between.

This clonotype was seen a handful of times. This chain links TRBV5-1 with TRBJ1-1, with D possibly matching TRBD1 (5 bases). Trimming pared 0 bases from V and 2 bases from J, leaving 8 bases between. The CDR3 totals 14 residues. The germline CDR1 and CDR2 sequences are SGHRS and YFSETQ. This chain's CDR3 is CASSLVGTNTEAFF. The CDR3 DNA sequence: TGCGCCAGCAGCTTGGTCGGGACCAACACTGAAGCTTTCTTT. The full variable domain, rest sourced from reference TRBV5-1 and TRBJ1-1, is KAGVTQTPRYLIKTRGQQVTLSCSPISGHRSVSWYQQTPGQGLQFLFEYFSETQRNKGNFPGRFSGRQFSNSRSEMNVSTLELGDSALYLCASSLVGTNTEAFFGQGTRLTVV.

As to this clonotype: A clone one base away is much larger, so this may be a read error. The V and J genes are TRBV28 and TRBJ2-7; tentatively, D is TRBD1 or TRBD2 (5 bases each). Germline V gives CDR1 MDHEN, CDR2 SYDVKM. The CDR3 has 17 residues. The CDR3 is CVSSFPSGGGSSYEQYF. The CDR3 region has the DNA TGTGTCAGCAGTTTTCCTTCCGGTGGGGGAAGCTCCTACGAGCAGTACTTC.

This clonotype was recorded a few times. This sequence joins TRBV7-2 and TRBJ1-1, with D possibly matching TRBD1 (5 bases). Germline assignment: CDR1 SGHTA and CDR2 FQGNSA. Trimming left V 5 bases short and J 4 bases short, with 14 bases between. The CDR3 has 14 residues. The CDR3 here is CASSTLRGITEAFF. The CDR3 coding sequence is TGTGCCAGCAGCACTCTACGGGGGATCACTGAAGCTTTCTTT.

This clonotype appeared many times. This chain connects TRBV4-1 to TRBJ1-4, with a possible D match to TRBD1 (6 bases). CDR1 and CDR2 (germline): MGHRA, YSYEKL. V shed 4 bases and J shed 2 bases, with 20 bases lying between them. The CDR3 contains 18 residues. CDR3 in DNA: TGCGCCAGCAGCCCGGCCTCGGGCCCGGGGGCGACTAATGAAAAACTGTTTTTT. As protein: CASSPASGPGATNEKLFF.

The chain is built from TRBV6-2 or TRBV6-3 and TRBJ1-5, with TRBD1 matching over 7 bases. This CDR3 comprises 15 residues. Germline V gene lookup returns CDR1 MNHEY and CDR2 SVGEGT. The V segment lost 6 bases and the J segment 3 bases; nucleotides outside the gene matches: 8. In DNA form, the CDR3 reads TGTGCCAGCAGGGGCCGGGACAGACCCAATCAGCCCCAGCATTTT. Translation gives CASRGRDRPNQPQHF.

This clonotype was seen many times. The chain recombines TRBV5-1 with TRBJ1-5, with D uncertain. Trimming shortened V by 2 bases and J by 3 bases, and 6 bases separated the two germline ends. This CDR3 region has 13 residues. CDR1 is SGHRS and CDR2 is YFSETQ in the germline V gene. The DNA for the CDR3 is TGCGCCAGCAGCTTTGGGCCCAATCAGCCCCAGCATTTT. Protein product: CASSFGPNQPQHF.

This clonotype was detected only a few times. The V call is TRBV20-1, the J call TRBJ1-5; D unclear. The germline V gene encodes CDR1 DFQATT and CDR2 SNEGSKA (reference sequence). Trimming removed 6 bases from V and 3 bases from J, with 9 bases in between. This CDR3 has 12 amino acids. CDR3 sequence (DNA): TGCAGTGCCCGGGGTATCAATCAGCCCCAGCATTTT. This codes for CSARGINQPQHF.

At least ten counts were recorded for this clonotype. The chain combines TRBV7-8 with TRBJ2-2; 12 nucleotides align to TRBD2. The CDR3 totals 16 residues. V was pared by 0 bases and J by 6 bases, with 2 bases of the junction left unmatched. Looked up from germline, CDR1 is SGHVS and CDR2 is FQNEAQ. CDR3: CASSLALAGGPGELFF. CDR3 DNA: TGTGCCAGCAGCTTAGCGCTAGCGGGGGGGCCCGGGGAGCTGTTTTTT.

This clonotype showed up just a few times. J is TRBJ1-5 and V is TRBV7-9, with 8 bases lining up with TRBD1. V trimming: 1 base; J trimming: 3 bases; junction bases outside the gene matches: 2. Germline V gene sequence: CDR1 SEHNR, CDR2 FQNEAQ (reference sequence). This CDR3 region has 15 residues. The DNA for the CDR3 is TGTGCCAGCAGCTTAGGGACAGGGAACAATCAGCCCCAGCATTTT. Protein sequence: CASSLGTGNNQPQHF.

In its sample, this clonotype was seen many times. The genes are TRBV3-1 and TRBJ2-7; weak D call: TRBD2 (6 bases). CDR1 is LGHDT, CDR2 YNNKEL, per germline (reference sequence). Trimming pared 0 bases from V and 3 bases from J, leaving 9 bases between. There are 14 residues in the CDR3. CDR3 sequence (DNA): TGTGCCAGCAGCCAAGATACGGGAGACTACGAGCAGTACTTC. This sequence encodes CASSQDTGDYEQYF.

The gene calls are TRBV6-5 and TRBJ1-2; 8 bases agree with TRBD1. The CDR3 contains 13 residues. CDR1 and CDR2 from the germline V gene are MNHEY and SVGAGI. V was pared by 7 bases and J by 8 bases, with 9 bases of the junction left unmatched. The CDR3 region has the DNA TGTGCCAGCATGCAAAGGGCAGGGGGCGGCTACACCTTC. Protein: CASMQRAGGGYTF.

By frequency in the sample, this clonotype is medium-sized (0.01 to 0.1%). The chain is built from TRBV12-3 or TRBV12-4 and TRBJ2-6; D ambiguous. The CDR3 totals 15 residues. The V gene lost 6 bases and the J gene lost 0 bases, with 9 bases spanning the gap. CDR3 bases: TGTGCCAGCAGGCCAACAGTCTCTGGGGCCAACGTCCTGACTTTC. Amino acid sequence: CASRPTVSGANVLTF.

This sequence joins TRBV19 and TRBJ1-2, with 8 nucleotides matching TRBD1. This CDR3 contains 14 residues. The germline V gene encodes CDR1 LNHDA and CDR2 SQIVND (reference sequence). With 2 bases clipped from V and 4 bases from J, the junction kept 3 bases outside the gene matches. CDR3 amino acids: CASSIPGGSYGYTF. In DNA form, the CDR3 reads TGTGCCAGTAGTATACCAGGGGGCAGCTATGGCTACACCTTC. The full variable domain, rest sourced from reference TRBV19 and TRBJ1-2, is DGGITQSPKYLFRKEGQNVTLSCEQNLNHDAMYWYRQDPGQGLRLIYYSQIVNDFQKGDIAEGYSVSREKKESFPLTVTSAQKNPTAFYLCASSIPGGSYGYTFGSGTRLTVV.

This clonotype was counted ten times or more. The chain combines TRBV5-4 with TRBJ1-6; 7 positions match TRBD1. Germline CDR1 is SGHNT and CDR2 is YYREEE (reference sequence). The V and J ends lost 5 bases and 8 bases, in that order; junction bases with no gene match: 7. CDR3 length: 14 amino acids. In DNA, the CDR3 is TGTGCCAGCAGGATGCAGGGGGTTTATTCACCCCTCCACTTT. Its translation: CASRMQGVYSPLHF.

This clonotype was detected many times. The chain links TRBV29-1 to TRBJ2-1, with D tentatively TRBD2 (5 bases). This CDR3 has 13 residues. From germline, CDR1 is SQVTM and CDR2 ANQGSEA. Trimming left V 4 bases short and J 9 bases short, with 16 bases between. CDR3: CSVVEVFGSEQFF. The CDR3, as DNA: TGCAGCGTTGTGGAGGTTTTTGGGAGTGAGCAGTTCTTC.

At least ten counts were recorded for this clonotype. This chain links TRBV3-1 with TRBJ1-3, with D hard to call. Per the germline V gene, CDR1 is LGHDT and CDR2 is YNNKEL (reference sequence). Between the trimmed V and J ends, which lost 5 bases and 2 bases, there was a span of 13 bases. The CDR3 is 15 residues long. For the CDR3, the DNA is TGTGCCAGCAGCGTAGTCGCCAGGCCTGGAAACACCATATATTTT. Translated: CASSVVARPGNTIYF.

This clonotype has at least ten counts. J is TRBJ1-1 and V is TRBV6-5; no clear D gene. Germline V lookup: CDR1 MNHEY, CDR2 SVGAGI. There are 15 residues in the CDR3. Trimming took 2 bases from V and 7 from J, leaving 17 bases between them. The CDR3 sequence: CASSYRPPQTGEAFF. The CDR3 DNA sequence: TGTGCCAGCAGTTACCGTCCCCCCCAAACGGGTGAAGCTTTCTTT.

This clonotype was counted many times. V and J are TRBV28 and TRBJ2-3; possible D gene TRBD1, 5 bases. V was shortened by 3 bases and J by 0 bases, with 7 bases between the two germline ends. CDR3 length equals 14 residues. Per germline, CDR1 MDHEN and CDR2 SYDVKM. As DNA, the CDR3 is TGTGCCAGCAGTTTGACAGTTAGCACAGATACGCAGTATTTT. It specifies CASSLTVSTDTQYF.

Note on this clonotype: It may be a read error: a sequence one base away is much more abundant. The CDR3 protein is CASRNRQGTNSGPNVLTF. In nucleotides, the CDR3 is TGCGCCAGCAGAAATAGACAGGGAACCAACTCTGGGCCCAACGTCCTGACTTTC. This chain joins TRBV5-1 and TRBJ2-6, with 7 bases identical to TRBD1. The CDR3 runs to 18 residues. In germline, CDR1 is SGHRS, CDR2 YFSETQ.